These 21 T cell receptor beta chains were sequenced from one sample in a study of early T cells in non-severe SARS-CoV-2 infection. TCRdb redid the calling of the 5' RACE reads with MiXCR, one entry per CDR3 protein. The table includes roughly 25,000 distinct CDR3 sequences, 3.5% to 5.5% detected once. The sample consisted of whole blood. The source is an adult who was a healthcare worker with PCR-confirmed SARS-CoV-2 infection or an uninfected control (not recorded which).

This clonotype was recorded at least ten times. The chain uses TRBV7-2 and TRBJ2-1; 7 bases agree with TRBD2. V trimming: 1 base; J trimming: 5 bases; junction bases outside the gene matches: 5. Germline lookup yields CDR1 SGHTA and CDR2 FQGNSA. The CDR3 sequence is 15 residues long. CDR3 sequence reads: CASSLVAGDHNEQFF. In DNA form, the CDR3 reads TGTGCCAGCAGCTTAGTAGCGGGTGATCACAATGAGCAGTTCTTC.

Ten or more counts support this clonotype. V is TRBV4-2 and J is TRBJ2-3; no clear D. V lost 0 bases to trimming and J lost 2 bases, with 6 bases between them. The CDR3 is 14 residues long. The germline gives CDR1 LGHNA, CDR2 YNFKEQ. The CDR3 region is CASSQELSTDTQYF. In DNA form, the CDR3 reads TGTGCCAGCAGCCAAGAATTATCCACAGATACGCAGTATTTT.

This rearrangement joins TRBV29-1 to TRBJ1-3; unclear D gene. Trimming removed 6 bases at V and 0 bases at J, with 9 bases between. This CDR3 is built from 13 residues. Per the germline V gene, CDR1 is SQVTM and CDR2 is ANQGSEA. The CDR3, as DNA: TGCAGCGTCTCCGGGAGCTCTGGAAACACCATATATTTT. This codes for CSVSGSSGNTIYF.

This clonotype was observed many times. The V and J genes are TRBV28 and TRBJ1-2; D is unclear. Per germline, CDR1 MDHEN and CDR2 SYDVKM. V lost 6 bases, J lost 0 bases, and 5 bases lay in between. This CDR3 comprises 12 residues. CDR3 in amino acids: CASSQANYGYTF. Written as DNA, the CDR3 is TGTGCCAGCAGCCAAGCTAACTATGGCTACACCTTC.

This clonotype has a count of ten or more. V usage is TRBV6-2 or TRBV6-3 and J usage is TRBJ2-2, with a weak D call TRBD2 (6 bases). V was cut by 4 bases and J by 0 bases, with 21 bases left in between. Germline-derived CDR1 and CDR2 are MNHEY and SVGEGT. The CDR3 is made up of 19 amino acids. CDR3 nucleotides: TGTGCCAGCAGTTCCCGGGGGAAGGGATCTATCGCGAACACCGGGGAGCTGTTTTTT. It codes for CASSSRGKGSIANTGELFF.

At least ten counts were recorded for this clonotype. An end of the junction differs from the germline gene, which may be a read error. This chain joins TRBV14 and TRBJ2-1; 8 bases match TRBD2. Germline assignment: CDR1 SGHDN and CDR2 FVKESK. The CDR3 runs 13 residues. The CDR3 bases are TGTGCCAGCAGCCAGGACGTCTCCCAGCGGGAGTGCTTC. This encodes CASSQDVSQRECF.

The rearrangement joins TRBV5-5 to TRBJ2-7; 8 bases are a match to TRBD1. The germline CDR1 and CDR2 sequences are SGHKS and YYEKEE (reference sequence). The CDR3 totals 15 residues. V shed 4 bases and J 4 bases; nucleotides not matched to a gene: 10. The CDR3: CASSPRGYRGYEQYF. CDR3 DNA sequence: TGTGCCAGCAGCCCCCGAGGGTACAGGGGGTACGAGCAGTACTTC.

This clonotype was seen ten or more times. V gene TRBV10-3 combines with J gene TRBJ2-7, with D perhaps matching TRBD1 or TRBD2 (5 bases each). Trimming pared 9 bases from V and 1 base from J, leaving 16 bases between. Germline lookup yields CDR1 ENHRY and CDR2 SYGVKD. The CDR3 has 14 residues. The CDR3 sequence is CAIRASGPSYEQYF. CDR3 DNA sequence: TGTGCCATACGAGCGTCGGGGCCTTCCTACGAGCAGTACTTC.

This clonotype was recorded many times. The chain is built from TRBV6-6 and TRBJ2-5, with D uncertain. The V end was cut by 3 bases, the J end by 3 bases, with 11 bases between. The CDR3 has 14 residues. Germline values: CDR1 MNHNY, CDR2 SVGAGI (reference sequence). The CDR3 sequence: CASSYSSNKETQYF. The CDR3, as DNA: TGTGCCAGCAGTTATTCCAGCAATAAAGAGACCCAGTACTTC.

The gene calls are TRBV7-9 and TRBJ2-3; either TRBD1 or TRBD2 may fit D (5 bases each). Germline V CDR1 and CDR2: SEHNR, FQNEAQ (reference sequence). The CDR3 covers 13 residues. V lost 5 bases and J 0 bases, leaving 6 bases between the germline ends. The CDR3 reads CASSRDSTDTQYF. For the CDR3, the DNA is TGTGCCAGCAGCCGGGACAGCACAGATACGCAGTATTTT.

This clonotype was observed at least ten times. The CDR3: CATSRGSGSSSGELFF. The CDR3 nucleotides read TGTGCCACCAGCAGAGGTAGCGGGAGTTCTTCTGGGGAGCTGTTTTTT. V and J are TRBV15 and TRBJ2-2; 9 bases match TRBD2. V was pared by 1 base and J by 8 bases, with 8 bases of the junction left unmatched. CDR1 LNHNV and CDR2 YYDKDF come from the germline V gene (reference sequence). The CDR3 length is 16 residues. The whole variable domain, remainder taken from reference TRBV15 and TRBJ2-2, is DAMVIQNPRYQVTQFGKPVTLSCSQTLNHNVMYWYQQKSSQAPKLLFHYYDKDFNNEADTPDNFQSRRPNTSFCFLDIRSPGLGDTAMYLCATSRGSGSSSGELFFGEGSRLTVL.

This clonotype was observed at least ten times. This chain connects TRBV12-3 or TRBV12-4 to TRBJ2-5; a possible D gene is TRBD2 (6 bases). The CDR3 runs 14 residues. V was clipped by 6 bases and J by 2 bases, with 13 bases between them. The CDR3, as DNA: TGTGCCAGCAGCAATTTCGGGGGTCAAGAGACCCAGTACTTC. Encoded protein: CASSNFGGQETQYF.

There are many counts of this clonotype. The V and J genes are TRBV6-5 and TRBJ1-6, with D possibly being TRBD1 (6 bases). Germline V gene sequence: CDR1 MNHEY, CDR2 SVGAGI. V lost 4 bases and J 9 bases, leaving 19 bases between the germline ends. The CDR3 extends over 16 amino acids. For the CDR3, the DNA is TGTGCCAGCAGTTTTTCCCGGGACACCAGTACTTCACCCCTCCACTTT. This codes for CASSFSRDTSTSPLHF.

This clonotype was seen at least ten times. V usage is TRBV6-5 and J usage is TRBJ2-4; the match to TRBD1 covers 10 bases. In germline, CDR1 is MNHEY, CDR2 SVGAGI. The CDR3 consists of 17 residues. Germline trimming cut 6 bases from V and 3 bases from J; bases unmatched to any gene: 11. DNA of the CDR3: TGTGCCAGCAGCGAGACAGGGGGCAGAGGAGGCAAAAACATTCAGTACTTC. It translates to CASSETGGRGGKNIQYF.

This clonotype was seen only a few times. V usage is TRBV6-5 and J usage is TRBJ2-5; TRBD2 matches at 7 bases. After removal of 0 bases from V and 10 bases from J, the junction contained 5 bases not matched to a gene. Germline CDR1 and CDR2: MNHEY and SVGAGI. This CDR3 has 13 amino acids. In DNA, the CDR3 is TGTGCCAGCAGTTACTCTAGACGGGAGGACCAGTACTTC. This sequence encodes CASSYSRREDQYF.

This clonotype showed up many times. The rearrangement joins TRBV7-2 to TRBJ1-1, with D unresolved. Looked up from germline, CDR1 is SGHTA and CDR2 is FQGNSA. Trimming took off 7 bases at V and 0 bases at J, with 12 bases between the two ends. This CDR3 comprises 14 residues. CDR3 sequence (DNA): TGTGCCAGCATTTCGATGGATATGAACACTGAAGCTTTCTTT. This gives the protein CASISMDMNTEAFF.

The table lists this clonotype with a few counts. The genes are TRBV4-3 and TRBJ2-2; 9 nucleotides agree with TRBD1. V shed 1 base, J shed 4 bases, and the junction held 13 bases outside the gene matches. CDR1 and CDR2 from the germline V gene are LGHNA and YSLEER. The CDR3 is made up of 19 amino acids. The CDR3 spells CASSQGAGTGRGSTGELFF. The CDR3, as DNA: TGCGCCAGCAGCCAAGGAGCGGGGACAGGGAGAGGATCCACCGGGGAGCTGTTTTTT.

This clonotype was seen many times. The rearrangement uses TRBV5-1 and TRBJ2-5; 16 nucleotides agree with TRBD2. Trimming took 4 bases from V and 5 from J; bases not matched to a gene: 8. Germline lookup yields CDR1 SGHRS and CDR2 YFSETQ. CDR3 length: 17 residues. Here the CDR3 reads CASSGTSGGAERETQYF. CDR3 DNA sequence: TGCGCCAGCAGCGGGACTAGCGGGGGGGCCGAGCGGGAGACCCAGTACTTC. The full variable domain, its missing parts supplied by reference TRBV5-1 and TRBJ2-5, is KAGVTQTPRYLIKTRGQQVTLSCSPISGHRSVSWYQQTPGQGLQFLFEYFSETQRNKGNFPGRFSGRQFSNSRSEMNVSTLELGDSALYLCASSGTSGGAERETQYFGPGTRLLVL.

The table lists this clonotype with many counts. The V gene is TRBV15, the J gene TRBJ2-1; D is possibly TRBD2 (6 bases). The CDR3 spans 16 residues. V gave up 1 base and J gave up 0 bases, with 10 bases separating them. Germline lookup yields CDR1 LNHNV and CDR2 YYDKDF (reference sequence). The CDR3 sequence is CATSRGPGDSYNEQFF. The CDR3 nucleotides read TGTGCCACCAGCAGAGGCCCGGGGGACTCCTACAATGAGCAGTTCTTC.

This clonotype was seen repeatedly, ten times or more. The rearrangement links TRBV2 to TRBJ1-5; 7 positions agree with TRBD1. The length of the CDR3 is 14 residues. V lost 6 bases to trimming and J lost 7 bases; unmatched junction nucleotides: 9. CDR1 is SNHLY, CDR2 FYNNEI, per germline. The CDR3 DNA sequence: TGTGCCAGCAGCCTACAGGGGAATGGCCAGCCCCAGCATTTT. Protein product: CASSLQGNGQPQHF.

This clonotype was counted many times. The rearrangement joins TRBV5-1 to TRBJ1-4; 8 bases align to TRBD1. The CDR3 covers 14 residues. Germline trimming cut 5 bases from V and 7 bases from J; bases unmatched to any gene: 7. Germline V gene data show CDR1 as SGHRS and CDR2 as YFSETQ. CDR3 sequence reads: CASSPGGASEKLFF. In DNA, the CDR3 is TGCGCCAGCAGTCCAGGGGGCGCGAGTGAAAAACTGTTTTTT.